The 31 T cell receptor beta chains in this list originate from one sample, sequenced in a study of control samples from healthy donors and cancer patients. Repertoires were generated with immunoSEQ multiplex PCR, while TCRdb's copy carries only in-frame clones and drops some. The sample shows about 150,000 clones, 80% to 95% of them seen only once. The specimen was blood. These receptors were obtained from a man between 18 and 29 years old in good health.

The chain is built from TRBV5-4 and TRBJ2-1; D may correspond to TRBD1 or TRBD2 (5 bases each). CDR3 length: 15 residues. Trimming stripped 3 bases from V and 3 bases from J, with 13 bases between. Germline CDR1 SGHNT, CDR2 YYREEE (reference sequence). CDR3 coding DNA: TGTGCCAGCAGCTGGGGGACGCTTGGCTACAATGAGCAGTTCTTC. It translates to CASSWGTLGYNEQFF.

Concerning this clone: One junction end does not reproduce the germline sequence, and a read error may be involved. The CDR3 here is CASSPASTDTQYF. For the CDR3, the DNA is TGTGCTAGCAGCCCCGCTAGCACAGATACGCAGTATTTT. The chain uses TRBV7-7 and TRBJ2-3; D gene ambiguous. The length of the CDR3 is 13 residues. CDR1 SSHAT and CDR2 FNYEAQ come from the germline V gene (reference sequence).

The CDR3 protein is CASSPTLGTDHGYTF. In DNA, the CDR3 is TGTGCCAGCAGCCCTACTCTTGGGACAGATCATGGCTACACCTTC. The chain joins TRBV3-1 (or the pseudogene TRBV3-2) to TRBJ1-2, with 7 bases that match TRBD1. V dropped 4 bases and J dropped 6; count of bases not matched to a gene: 11. The CDR3 consists of 15 residues. In germline, CDR1 is LGHDT, CDR2 YNNKEL (reference sequence).

The chain employs TRBV20-1 and TRBJ1-6; D not resolved. This CDR3 is 11 amino acids long. The germline gives CDR1 DFQATT, CDR2 SNEGSKA (reference sequence). Between the trimmed V and J ends, which lost 5 bases and 5 bases, there was a span of 4 bases. The CDR3 sequence: CSAGDNSPLHF. CDR3 nucleotides: TGCAGTGCTGGTGATAATTCACCCCTCCACTTT.

The J gene is TRBJ2-1, the V gene TRBV27; 8 positions agree with TRBD2. Losses at the gene ends were 1 base for V and 7 bases for J; bases not matched to a gene: 3. CDR1 and CDR2 (germline): MNHEY, SMNVEV (reference sequence). The CDR3 runs to 14 residues. The CDR3 here is CASSLLSGSNEQFF. The CDR3, as DNA: TGTGCCAGCAGTTTATTAAGCGGGAGTAATGAGCAGTTCTTC.

The V call is TRBV6-2 or TRBV6-3, the J call TRBJ1-1; D remains unclear. This CDR3 has 13 residues. CDR1 is MNHEY, CDR2 SVGEGT, per germline. The V end lost 6 bases, the J end lost 0 bases, and 8 bases lay between the germline ends. The CDR3 DNA reads as TGTGCCAGCAGCGACACCTTGAACACTGAAGCTTTCTTT. Amino acids: CASSDTLNTEAFF.

The rearrangement joins TRBV14 to TRBJ2-1, with TRBD2 matching over 13 bases. V gave up 4 bases and J gave up 8 bases; unmatched junction bases: 8. Germline-derived CDR1 and CDR2 are SGHDN and FVKESK. This CDR3 is 16 amino acids long. CDR3 amino acids: CASSLRGLAGDDEQFF. The CDR3 DNA follows: TGTGCCAGCAGCCTTCGAGGACTAGCGGGAGATGATGAGCAGTTCTTC.

The CDR3 loop reads CASSFFGTSGAGELFF. The CDR3 DNA reads TGCGCCAGCAGCTTCTTCGGGACCAGTGGGGCCGGGGAGCTGTTTTTT. This chain links TRBV5-1 with TRBJ2-2; D could derive from TRBD1 or TRBD2 (5 bases each). The CDR3 extends over 16 amino acids. Looked up from germline, CDR1 is SGHRS and CDR2 is YFSETQ. V was pared by 2 bases and J by 6 bases, with 17 bases between.

The genes are TRBV4-2 and TRBJ1-2, with D perhaps TRBD1 (5 bases). Germline lookup yields CDR1 LGHNA and CDR2 YNFKEQ. The CDR3 runs to 16 residues. Trimming removed 0 bases from V and 8 bases from J, with 19 bases in between. Written as DNA, the CDR3 is TGTGCCAGCAGCCAAGACTTTGACAGCCCAGTCTGGGGCTACACCTTC. Encoded protein: CASSQDFDSPVWGYTF.

The chain employs TRBV30 and TRBJ1-1; the D is unclear. The CDR3 is 13 amino acids. Germline lookup yields CDR1 GTSNPN and CDR2 SVGIG (reference sequence). Deletions cut 5 bases from V and 6 bases from J, with 16 bases between. The DNA for the CDR3 is TGTGCCTGGGCCGGGCTTTCGGGCGCTGAAGCTTTCTTT. It codes for CAWAGLSGAEAFF.

This clone appeared once. The CDR3 loop reads CASSWTSGSKETQYF. The CDR3 DNA is TGTGCCAGCAGCTGGACTAGCGGGAGCAAAGAGACCCAGTACTTC. The chain uses TRBV6-2 or TRBV6-3 and TRBJ2-5, with TRBD2 identical over 13 bases. Germline assignment: CDR1 MNHEY and CDR2 SVGEGT. The length of the CDR3 is 15 residues. The ends lost 6 bases at V and 3 bases at J; junction bases unmatched: 4.

This chain connects TRBV11-3 to TRBJ2-7; TRBD2 matches 8 bases. From germline, CDR1 is SGHNT and CDR2 YENEEA. V dropped 5 bases and J dropped 6; count of bases not matched to a gene: 6. The CDR3 spans 13 residues. CDR3 region: CASSARGGAEQYF. The CDR3 nucleotides read TGTGCCAGCAGCGCCCGGGGGGGGGCCGAGCAGTACTTC.

The CDR3 region is CASSLRGDYVTDTQYF. The CDR3 coding sequence is TGTGCCAGCAGTCTCCGGGGGGACTACGTCACAGATACGCAGTATTTT. V gene TRBV27 combines with J gene TRBJ2-3; 7 bases align to TRBD2. Losses at the gene ends were 5 bases for V and 2 bases for J; bases not matched to a gene: 10. The germline gives CDR1 MNHEY, CDR2 SMNVEV (reference sequence). The CDR3 runs to 16 residues.

The chain has TRBV5-1 and TRBJ2-5; 12 nucleotides agree with TRBD2. V lost 0 bases to trimming and J lost 7 bases; unmatched junction nucleotides: 10. Per the germline V gene, CDR1 is SGHRS and CDR2 is YFSETQ. The CDR3 has 17 residues. The CDR3 sequence is CASSLEASGGAFGTQYF. As DNA, the CDR3 is TGCGCCAGCAGCTTGGAGGCTAGCGGGGGGGCCTTCGGGACCCAGTACTTC.

The rearrangement joins TRBV7-2 to TRBJ1-1; D is unclear. Trimming took off 3 bases at V and 1 base at J, with 6 bases between the two ends. The CDR3 spans 13 residues. The germline V gene encodes CDR1 SGHTA and CDR2 FQGNSA. CDR3 coding DNA: TGTGCCAGCAGCTTTAGAGGGAACACTGAAGCTTTCTTT. Protein sequence: CASSFRGNTEAFF.

This chain connects TRBV7-2 to TRBJ1-4; D gene unclear. The V gene's germline CDR1 is SGHTA and CDR2 FQGNSA. This CDR3 contains 14 residues. V shed 5 bases and J shed 3 bases, with 10 bases lying between them. In DNA form, the CDR3 reads TGTGCCAGCAGCCTCCCGGGCTCTAATGAAAAACTGTTTTTT. Protein product: CASSLPGSNEKLFF.

The V call is TRBV15, the J call TRBJ2-1; D unclear. Between the trimmed V and J ends, which lost 3 bases and 3 bases, there was a span of 24 bases. Germline V lookup: CDR1 LNHNV, CDR2 YYDKDF (reference sequence). The CDR3 loop spans 19 amino acids. CDR3 sequence reads: CATSRPSGLSVLYYNEQFF. The CDR3 bases are TGTGCCACCAGCAGGCCGTCGGGCCTCTCGGTGTTATACTACAATGAGCAGTTCTTC.

The chain employs TRBV5-6 and TRBJ2-7; D is unresolved. Germline V gene sequence: CDR1 SGHDT, CDR2 YYEEEE. The V and J ends lost 4 bases and 2 bases respectively, with 10 bases between them. This CDR3 has 13 residues. The CDR3: CASSPQFTYEQYF. The CDR3 DNA reads as TGTGCCAGCAGCCCTCAGTTTACCTACGAGCAGTACTTC.

The chain couples TRBV5-1 to TRBJ2-7, with TRBD2 identical over 11 bases. CDR1 and CDR2 from the germline V gene are SGHRS and YFSETQ. This CDR3 comprises 15 residues. Trimming at V came to 4 bases and at J to 4 bases, leaving 7 bases not matched to a gene. The CDR3 sequence is CASSPGLAATYEQYF. In DNA, the CDR3 is TGCGCCAGCAGCCCGGGACTAGCGGCGACTTACGAGCAGTACTTC.

This chain uses TRBV2 with TRBJ2-7; no clear D gene. In germline, CDR1 is SNHLY, CDR2 FYNNEI. The CDR3 contains 13 residues. Trimming pared 6 bases from V and 3 bases from J, leaving 12 bases between. The DNA of the CDR3 is TGTGCCAGCAGAGGCCCGGGTCACTACGAGCAGTACTTC. This encodes CASRGPGHYEQYF.

J is TRBJ2-7 and V is TRBV13, with 7 bases identical to TRBD2. The CDR3 has 14 amino acids. V lost 0 bases to trimming and J lost 7 bases; unmatched junction nucleotides: 6. In germline, CDR1 is PRHDT, CDR2 FYEKMQ (reference sequence). Written as DNA, the CDR3 is TGTGCCAGCAGCTTAGGTCGGGAGGTCGGAGAGCAGTACTTC. This gives the protein CASSLGREVGEQYF.

This rearrangement joins TRBV27 to TRBJ2-6; D unresolved. There are 15 residues in the CDR3. Looked up from germline, CDR1 is MNHEY and CDR2 is SMNVEV (reference sequence). Trimming cost V 10 bases and J 0 bases, with 13 bases left between them. The CDR3 bases are TGTGCCACCCTCCCCCACAGCTCTGGGGCCAACGTCCTGACTTTC. Translated, it gives CATLPHSSGANVLTF.

V is TRBV9 and J is TRBJ2-1, with D possibly being TRBD2 (5 bases). CDR3 size: 13 residues. Germline CDR1 SGDLS, CDR2 YYNGEE. Trimming cost V 0 bases and J 13 bases, with 14 bases left between them. The DNA of the CDR3 is TGTGCCAGCAGCGTAGCTACGAGGACTCCTCAGTTCTTC. Its protein product is CASSVATRTPQFF.

The V and J genes are TRBV20-1 and TRBJ1-6, with D hard to call. Germline V gene lookup returns CDR1 DFQATT and CDR2 SNEGSKA (reference sequence). V lost 3 bases to trimming and J lost 7 bases, with 10 bases between them. The CDR3 is 13 amino acids. The CDR3 reads CSASPGKNSPLHF. The CDR3, as DNA: TGCAGTGCTAGTCCGGGGAAAAATTCACCCCTCCACTTT.

The V and J genes are TRBV7-9 and TRBJ2-7; D uncertain. Trimming shortened V by 4 bases and J by 0 bases, and 13 bases separated the two germline ends. CDR3 length: 15 amino acids. Per germline, CDR1 SEHNR and CDR2 FQNEAQ (reference sequence). The CDR3 is CASSSGLSDSYEQYF. CDR3 coding DNA: TGTGCCAGCAGCTCGGGCTTGTCAGACTCCTACGAGCAGTACTTC.

The chain couples TRBV11-3 to TRBJ2-3; the D is unclear. Germline V gene sequence: CDR1 SGHNT, CDR2 YENEEA. CDR3 length equals 14 residues. V was shortened by 5 bases and J by 0 bases, with 9 bases between the two germline ends. The CDR3 region has the DNA TGTGCCAGCAGCCCGGGCTTAAGCACAGATACGCAGTATTTT. This encodes CASSPGLSTDTQYF.

This chain links TRBV29-1 with TRBJ1-4; D unresolved. V lost 3 bases to trimming and J lost 4 bases, with 12 bases between them. The CDR3 sequence is 14 residues long. CDR1 and CDR2 from the germline V gene are SQVTM and ANQGSEA. Here the CDR3 reads CSVDPIPGNEKLFF. In DNA form, the CDR3 reads TGCAGCGTTGATCCAATTCCGGGTAATGAAAAACTGTTTTTT.

The CDR3 is CATSDSLSGANVLTF. The CDR3 DNA reads TGTGCCACCAGTGACTCTCTGTCTGGGGCCAACGTCCTGACTTTC. This chain links TRBV24-1 with TRBJ2-6; D not resolved. Per germline, CDR1 KGHDR and CDR2 SFDVKD. Trimming took 4 bases from V and 1 from J, leaving 7 bases between them. The CDR3 covers 15 residues.

This sequence joins TRBV5-4 and TRBJ2-7, with D maybe TRBD2 (6 bases). CDR3 length: 14 amino acids. The V and J ends lost 6 bases and 3 bases respectively, with 16 bases between them. CDR1 is SGHNT and CDR2 is YYREEE in the germline V gene (reference sequence). The DNA of the CDR3 is TGTGCCAGCACCCGACCCGGGGGAATCTACGAGCAGTACTTC. It specifies CASTRPGGIYEQYF.

The V and J genes are TRBV7-2 and TRBJ1-2; TRBD1 might be the D (6 bases). With 3 bases removed from V and 4 bases from J, the gap between germline ends came to 6 bases. Per germline, CDR1 SGHTA and CDR2 FQGNSA. This CDR3 contains 12 residues. CDR3 sequence reads: CASSLGAYGYTF. The CDR3 DNA reads as TGTGCCAGCAGCTTGGGGGCCTATGGCTACACCTTC.

The chain has TRBV9 and TRBJ1-1, with D unclear. The CDR3 has 13 amino acids. V lost 3 bases, J lost 7 bases, and 13 bases lay in between. The V gene's germline CDR1 is SGDLS and CDR2 YYNGEE. CDR3 loop: CASSANLELEAFF. As DNA, the CDR3 is TGTGCCAGCAGCGCAAACCTAGAACTTGAAGCTTTCTTT.